Described below is a single TCR beta chain sequence and its context. The data were obtained in a study of identical twins. TCRdb ran MiXCR on the 5' RACE reads and lists one entry per CDR3 protein. The sample has 550,000 to 700,000 distinct CDR3 sequences, around 20% seen once; the top ten hold roughly 4.3%. The data also belong to a second study, concerning T cells expressing NK-cell markers.

The source of this sequence is a woman under 30 in good health. Sequencing input: PBMCs.

The chain's CDR3 is CASSAKTGGGTDTQYF. The CDR3 DNA follows: TGTGCCAGCAGCGCAAAAACAGGGGGCGGCACAGATACGCAGTATTTT. The rearrangement joins TRBV7-2 to TRBJ2-3; 9 bases line up with TRBD1. In germline, CDR1 is SGHTA, CDR2 FQGNSA. V was clipped by 5 bases and J by 1 base; unmatched bases: 7. There are 16 residues in the CDR3.